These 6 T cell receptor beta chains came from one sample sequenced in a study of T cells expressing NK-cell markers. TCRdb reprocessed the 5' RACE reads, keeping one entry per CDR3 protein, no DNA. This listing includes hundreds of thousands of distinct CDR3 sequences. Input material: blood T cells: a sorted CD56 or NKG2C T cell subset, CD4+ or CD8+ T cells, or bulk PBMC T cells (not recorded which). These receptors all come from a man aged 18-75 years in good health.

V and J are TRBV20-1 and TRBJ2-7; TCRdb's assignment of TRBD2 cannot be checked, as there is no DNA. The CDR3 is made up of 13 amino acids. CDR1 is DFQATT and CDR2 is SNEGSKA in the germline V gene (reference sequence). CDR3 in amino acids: CSAATSGVPWQYF.

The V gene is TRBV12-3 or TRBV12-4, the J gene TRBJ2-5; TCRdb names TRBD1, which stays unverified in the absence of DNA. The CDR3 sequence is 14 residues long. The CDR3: CASSRTGASGTQYF.

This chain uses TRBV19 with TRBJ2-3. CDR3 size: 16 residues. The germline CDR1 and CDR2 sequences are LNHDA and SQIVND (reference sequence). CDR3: CASSIDYSGSTDTQYF. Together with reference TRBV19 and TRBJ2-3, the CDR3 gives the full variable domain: DGGITQSPKYLFRKEGQNVTLSCEQNLNHDAMYWYRQDPGQGLRLIYYSQIVNDFQKGDIAEGYSVSREKKESFPLTVTSAQKNPTAFYLCASSIDYSGSTDTQYFGPGTRLTVL.

The CDR3 is CASTFSGGYEQYF. The chain employs TRBV3-1 and TRBJ2-7; the D call of TRBD2 rests on TCRdb alone, since no DNA is present to check it. CDR3 length equals 13 residues. CDR1 and CDR2 (germline): LGHDT, YNNKEL (reference sequence).

Here the CDR3 reads CASTSYRVRNSPLHF. The rearrangement links TRBV27 to TRBJ1-6; the TCRdb call, TRBD1, lacks DNA for checking. Germline-derived CDR1 and CDR2 are MNHEY and SMNVEV (reference sequence). The CDR3 consists of 15 residues.

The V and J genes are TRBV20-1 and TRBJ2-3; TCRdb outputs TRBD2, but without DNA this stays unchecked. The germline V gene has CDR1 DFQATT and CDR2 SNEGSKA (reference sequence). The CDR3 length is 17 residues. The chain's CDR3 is CSARDQTQSGGWNTQYF.